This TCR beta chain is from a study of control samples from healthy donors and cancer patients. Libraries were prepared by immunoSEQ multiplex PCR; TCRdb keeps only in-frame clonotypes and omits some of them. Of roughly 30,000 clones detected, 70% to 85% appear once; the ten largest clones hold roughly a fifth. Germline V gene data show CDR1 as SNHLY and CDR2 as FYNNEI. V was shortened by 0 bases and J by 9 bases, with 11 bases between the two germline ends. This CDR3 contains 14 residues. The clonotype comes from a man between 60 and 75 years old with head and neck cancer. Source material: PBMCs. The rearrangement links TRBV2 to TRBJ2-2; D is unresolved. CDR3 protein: CASSEATSLWELFF. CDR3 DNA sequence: TGTGCCAGCAGTGAAGCAACCAGCCTCTGGGAGCTGTTTTTT.